The sequence of this T cell receptor (beta chain) was determined in a study of OX40 agonist ivuxolimab in advanced cancers. Study in general: A mean age of around 63 years, range about 20 to 79, was recorded, and 80% to 90% were male.

Sampling times: baseline, cycle 4 day 1, cycle 7 day 1. Sequenced by immunoSEQ multiplex PCR; TCRdb stores in-frame clones only, minus some. The top ten hold 0.25% to 0.35% of the sample, which has tens of thousands of clones, around nine tenths seen once. Study results and limitations: In the expanded peripheral T cells, antigen specificity was never determined.

On this clone itself: Its antigen is as yet unknown.

CDR1 is SGHAT and CDR2 is FQNNGV in the germline V gene. V was cut by 4 bases and J by 6 bases, with 12 bases left in between. The CDR3 has 13 amino acids. This specimen was CD4+ or CD8+ T cells sorted from blood, taken in a trial of the OX40 agonist ivuxolimab. The V gene is TRBV11-2, the J gene TRBJ1-1, with D uncertain. This receptor was identified in an adult with an advanced solid tumor such as melanoma, head and neck, liver or kidney cancer. CDR3 sequence (DNA): TGTGCCAGCAGCTCAACCTCCGGCGCTGAAGCTTTCTTT. This gives the protein CASSSTSGAEAFF.